What follows are 16 T cell receptor beta chains derived from one specimen sequenced in a study of cytomegalovirus exposure and HLA in healthy donors. The PCR ran on 60 Vbeta and 13 Jbeta primers. TCRdb's table, derived via immunoSEQ multiplex PCR, lists solely in-frame clones and lacks some. The sample table includes around 130,000 clones. Material for sequencing was PBMCs. These receptors were collected from a woman between 35 and 50 years old in good health and CMV-seronegative.

The J gene is TRBJ2-1, the V gene TRBV4-3; tentatively, D is TRBD1 (6 bases). Per the germline V gene, CDR1 is LGHNA and CDR2 is YSLEER. The CDR3 is 16 residues long. V lost 0 bases to trimming and J lost 6 bases, with 15 bases between them. The CDR3 loop reads CASSQDPARGGNEQFF. CDR3 DNA sequence: TGCGCCAGCAGCCAAGATCCTGCCAGGGGCGGCAATGAGCAGTTCTTC.

The genes are TRBV7-8 and TRBJ2-5; the D gene is possibly TRBD1 (7 bases). Trimming removed 3 bases from V and 5 bases from J, with 16 bases in between. This CDR3 is built from 15 residues. CDR1 SGHVS and CDR2 FQNEAQ come from the germline V gene. This chain's CDR3 is CASSFLEGAFETQYF. In DNA form, the CDR3 reads TGTGCCAGCAGCTTTCTGGAGGGGGCATTTGAGACCCAGTACTTC.

The V and J genes are TRBV4-3 and TRBJ1-2; TRBD1 aligns across 7 bases. The V and J ends lost 1 base and 7 bases, in that order; junction bases with no gene match: 9. This CDR3 contains 15 residues. CDR1 is LGHNA, CDR2 YSLEER, per germline. CDR3 loop: CASSQVRQGNGGYTF. CDR3 bases: TGCGCCAGCAGCCAAGTGAGACAGGGAAATGGTGGCTACACCTTC.

In DNA form, the CDR3 reads TGCAGTGCTAGAGATCAGCAGCCCCAGCATTTT. Residues: CSARDQQPQHF. The rearrangement links TRBV20-1 to TRBJ1-5; D uncertain. V lost 0 bases and J 7 bases, leaving 4 bases between the germline ends. CDR3 length equals 11 residues. Germline loops: CDR1 DFQATT, CDR2 SNEGSKA (reference sequence).

V usage is TRBV28 and J usage is TRBJ2-2; 9 bases map to TRBD1. This CDR3 has 18 amino acids. Germline V gene sequence: CDR1 MDHEN, CDR2 SYDVKM. Losses at the gene ends were 5 bases for V and 4 bases for J; bases not matched to a gene: 14. CDR3 amino acids: CASSTGDRVEVGTGELFF. For the CDR3, the DNA is TGTGCCAGCAGTACAGGGGACAGGGTGGAAGTGGGCACCGGGGAGCTGTTTTTT.

The gene calls are TRBV5-1 and TRBJ2-1, with 9 bases matching TRBD2. This CDR3 is 14 amino acids long. Germline-derived CDR1 and CDR2 are SGHRS and YFSETQ. V lost 2 bases, J lost 9 bases, and 6 bases stayed unmatched. CDR3 DNA: TGCGCCAGCAGCTTTGCTCTAGCGGGGACTGAGCAGTTCTTC. Amino acids: CASSFALAGTEQFF.

The chain carries TRBV29-1 and TRBJ2-3; 7 nucleotides agree with TRBD2. Germline V CDR1 and CDR2: SQVTM, ANQGSEA. J lost 4 bases, V lost 8 bases, and 3 bases had no gene match. The CDR3 extends over 11 amino acids. The CDR3 bases are TGCAGCATAGGGAGGGCAGATACGCAGTATTTT. This codes for CSIGRADTQYF.

The chain uses TRBV7-2 and TRBJ1-5; D possibly corresponds to TRBD1 (6 bases). Germline V lookup: CDR1 SGHTA, CDR2 FQGNSA. CDR3 size: 15 residues. Trimming stripped 5 bases from V and 3 bases from J, with 14 bases between. In nucleotides, the CDR3 is TGTGCCAGCAGCATTATGACAGGACTCAATCAGCCCCAGCATTTT. Translated, it gives CASSIMTGLNQPQHF.

Written as DNA, the CDR3 is TGTGCCAGCAGGGAGGGTGGGGACTATAATGTCATTCAGTACTTC. This sequence encodes CASREGGDYNVIQYF. The J gene is TRBJ2-4, the V gene TRBV28; 7 bases match TRBD2. J was trimmed by 9 bases and V by 6 bases; bases with no gene match: 14. Germline V gene data show CDR1 as MDHEN and CDR2 as SYDVKM. This CDR3 region has 15 residues.

The rearrangement uses TRBV27 and TRBJ1-2; no firm D call. This CDR3 has 13 amino acids. Germline CDR1 MNHEY, CDR2 SMNVEV (reference sequence). With 2 bases removed from V and 4 bases from J, the gap between germline ends came to 8 bases. CDR3 protein: CASSLKESYGYTF. Written as DNA, the CDR3 is TGTGCCAGCAGTTTAAAGGAGAGCTATGGCTACACCTTC.

V and J are TRBV5-6 and TRBJ1-1, with TRBD1 as a possible D gene (5 bases). Per germline, CDR1 SGHDT and CDR2 YYEEEE. V was pared by 6 bases and J by 2 bases, with 14 bases between. This CDR3 comprises 14 residues. The CDR3: CASTTRGFNTEAFF. CDR3 DNA sequence: TGTGCCAGCACGACCCGGGGGTTTAACACTGAAGCTTTCTTT.

The chain has TRBV2 and TRBJ2-2; D perhaps matches TRBD1 (5 bases). V was trimmed by 7 bases and J by 1 base, leaving 10 bases between them. The CDR3 loop spans 14 amino acids. The germline CDR1 and CDR2 sequences are SNHLY and FYNNEI. The CDR3 region is CASIDRGNTGELFF. The CDR3 nucleotides read TGTGCCAGCATCGACAGAGGGAACACCGGGGAGCTGTTTTTT.

This sequence joins TRBV19 and TRBJ1-2; 7 bases line up with TRBD1. This CDR3 is 15 amino acids long. V dropped 1 base and J dropped 5; count of bases not matched to a gene: 7. Germline values: CDR1 LNHDA, CDR2 SQIVND (reference sequence). This chain's CDR3 is CASSIAAATGYGYTF. CDR3 coding DNA: TGTGCCAGTAGTATAGCCGCCGCGACAGGGTATGGCTACACCTTC. The variable domain in full, completed from reference TRBV19 and TRBJ1-2, reads DGGITQSPKYLFRKEGQNVTLSCEQNLNHDAMYWYRQDPGQGLRLIYYSQIVNDFQKGDIAEGYSVSREKKESFPLTVTSAQKNPTAFYLCASSIAAATGYGYTFGSGTRLTVV.

Concerning this clone: A read error may produce the germline difference seen at one junction end. This rearrangement joins TRBV7-7 to TRBJ2-2; perhaps TRBD1 as D (5 bases). Germline CDR1 and CDR2: SSHAT and FNYEAQ (reference sequence). The CDR3 sequence is 14 residues long. The CDR3 protein is CASSQQVNTGELFF. In DNA form, the CDR3 reads TGTGCTAGCAGCCAACAGGTGAACACCGGGGAGCTGTTTTTT.

The chain recombines TRBV10-3 with TRBJ2-7; TRBD1 matches at 7 bases. The CDR3 sequence is 12 residues long. V trimming: 8 bases; J trimming: 6 bases; junction bases outside the gene matches: 7. CDR1 is ENHRY and CDR2 is SYGVKD in the germline V gene. The CDR3 spells CAILTGSAEQYV. The CDR3 nucleotides read TGTGCCATCTTGACAGGGTCTGCCGAGCAGTACGTC.

This chain uses TRBV7-9 with TRBJ1-5; D possibly corresponds to TRBD1 (5 bases). Germline CDR1 reads SEHNR; CDR2 reads FQNEAQ (reference sequence). The CDR3 has 18 residues. The V gene lost 4 bases and the J gene lost 2 bases, with 21 bases spanning the gap. CDR3 nucleotides: TGTGCCAGCAGCTACTGGGCCCCCAGGGTTAGAGGCAATCAGCCCCAGCATTTT. Translation gives CASSYWAPRVRGNQPQHF. Based on the CDR3 plus reference TRBV7-9 and TRBJ1-5, the full variable domain is DTGVSQNPRHKITKRGQNVTFRCDPISEHNRLYWYRQTLGQGPEFLTYFQNEAQLEKSRLLSDRFSAERPKGSFSTLEIQRTEQGDSAMYLCASSYWAPRVRGNQPQHFGDGTRLSIL.